This T cell receptor beta chain appears in the sequencing data of a study of post-analysis software for immune sequencing data. Of note for this clonotype: What it binds is unknown.

CDR1 is SGHTA, CDR2 FQGNSA, per germline. V was pared by 5 bases and J by 5 bases, with 9 bases of the junction left unmatched. The CDR3 loop spans 16 amino acids. The study's findings and limits: When compared against controls, multiple sclerosis patients showed significantly lower normalized Chao1 diversity. In patients, roughly 5 TRBV segments were more frequent than in controls, with TRBV5-6, TRBV5-1 and TRBV20-1 among them.

Unique molecular identifiers were present in the TCR beta cDNA libraries. TCRdb re-called the PCR reads through MiXCR, storing one row per CDR3 protein. Of 350,000 to 500,000 distinct CDR3 sequences listed, roughly 38% are singletons. The TCR sequence derives from a girl aged 2 to 10 with multiple sclerosis. The chain couples TRBV7-2 to TRBJ2-3; TRBD2 matches 11 bases. Sequencing used blood. The CDR3 DNA reads TGTGCCAGCAGCCCCGTAGCGGGAGGGTCTGGAGATACGCAGTATTTT. It is translated as CASSPVAGGSGDTQYF.